This TCR beta chain was identified in a study of blood T cell repertoires in COVID-19. Study-wide background: The cDNA or gDNA used as material had been derived from T cells, B-cell-depleted T cells, or PBMCs.

Assay used: immunoSEQ multiplex PCR; TCRdb lists only in-frame clones, some missing. Of roughly 78,000 clones listed, more than 75% were seen once; the top ten hold approximately 1.8%. Germline loops: CDR1 MDHEN, CDR2 SYDVKM. The V gene lost 10 bases and the J gene lost 0 bases, with 10 bases spanning the gap. This CDR3 has 12 residues. The sequencing input was peripheral blood. The clonotype originates from a woman in her sixties with acute or convalescent COVID-19. The chain recombines TRBV28 with TRBJ2-7, with D possibly matching TRBD1 (6 bases). CDR3 amino acids: CATEGDSYEQYF. CDR3 DNA sequence: TGTGCCACCGAGGGGGACTCCTACGAGCAGTACTTC. Using reference TRBV28 and TRBJ2-7 for the parts outside the CDR3, the full variable domain is DVKVTQSSRYLVKRTGEKVFLECVQDMDHENMFWYRQDPGLGLRLIYFSYDVKMKEKGDIPEGYSVSREKKERFSLILESASTNQTSMYLCATEGDSYEQYFGPGTRLTVT.